This T cell receptor (beta chain) was sequenced for a study of blood T cell repertoires in COVID-19. The method was immunoSEQ multiplex PCR; TCRdb's version includes in-frame clones alone and lacks a portion of them. The table includes over 150,000 clones, roughly 87% detected once. The origin of this receptor is a woman aged 25 to 39 who had recovered from COVID-19. The specimen sequenced was PBMCs or T cells enriched from blood (not recorded which).

CDR3 nucleotides: TGTGCCAGTAGTATAGATCAGGGAAGTCAGCCCCAGCATTTT. It specifies CASSIDQGSQPQHF. The rearrangement uses TRBV19 and TRBJ1-5; perhaps TRBD1 as D (5 bases). Germline CDR1 LNHDA, CDR2 SQIVND (reference sequence). CDR3 length: 14 amino acids. The V end lost 0 bases, the J end lost 6 bases, and 9 bases lay between the germline ends.